A single sample is the source of the 5 T cell receptor beta chains below, sequenced in a study of shared clonotypes between healthy human individuals. TCRdb's copy holds only in-frame clones and misses some; the assay was immunoSEQ multiplex PCR. The sample holds 2,500,000 or so clones, 80% to 95% seen once. Material for sequencing was naive CD4+ T cells from PBMCs. As to subset: CD45RA+ positively selected. All receptors come from a man in his late teens or twenties in good health. Some clones in this sample may be carry-over from other donors' samples.

The chain uses TRBV28 and TRBJ1-5; D remains ambiguous. The V end was cut by 3 bases, the J end by 4 bases, with 10 bases between. Per germline, CDR1 MDHEN and CDR2 SYDVKM. The CDR3 sequence is 14 residues long. The CDR3 nucleotides read TGTGCCAGCAGTTTGGCGGGAGATAATCAGCCCCAGCATTTT. Amino acid sequence: CASSLAGDNQPQHF. Complete variable domain (other parts from reference TRBV28 and TRBJ1-5): DVKVTQSSRYLVKRTGEKVFLECVQDMDHENMFWYRQDPGLGLRLIYFSYDVKMKEKGDIPEGYSVSREKKERFSLILESASTNQTSMYLCASSLAGDNQPQHFGDGTRLSIL.

The chain has TRBV7-8 and TRBJ1-3; 9 bases line up with TRBD1. This CDR3 region has 16 residues. The germline CDR1 and CDR2 sequences are SGHVS and FQNEAQ. V lost 2 bases, J lost 4 bases, and 6 bases stayed unmatched. The CDR3 loop is CASSLRGQGMGNTIYF. The CDR3 bases are TGTGCCAGCAGCTTACGCGGACAGGGGATGGGAAACACCATATATTTT.

V and J are TRBV10-2 and TRBJ2-1; 9 bases are shared with TRBD2. CDR1 is WSHSY and CDR2 is SAAADI in the germline V gene. CDR3 size: 13 residues. The V and J ends lost 5 bases and 9 bases, in that order; junction bases with no gene match: 5. This CDR3 is CASSISGRGEQFF. The CDR3 nucleotides read TGCGCCAGCAGTATTAGCGGGAGAGGTGAGCAGTTCTTC.

J is TRBJ2-3 and V is TRBV7-3, with D unclear. V was shortened by 5 bases and J by 6 bases, with 18 bases between the two germline ends. The CDR3 sequence is 15 residues long. The germline V gene encodes CDR1 SGHTA and CDR2 FQGTGA. The CDR3 is CASSPNAPTQDTQYF. The CDR3 nucleotides are TGTGCCAGCAGCCCCAACGCCCCGACGCAGGATACGCAGTATTTT.

The V and J genes are TRBV25-1 and TRBJ1-1; a weak D match, TRBD1 (6 bases). There are 14 residues in the CDR3. V lost 4 bases and J lost 3, with 12 bases in between. Germline loops: CDR1 MGHDK, CDR2 SYGVNS. The CDR3 sequence: CASSVSTGHTEAFF. CDR3 DNA: TGTGCCAGCAGTGTCTCAACAGGGCACACTGAAGCTTTCTTT.